This T cell receptor (beta chain) was observed in a study of T cells of healthy individuals. The CDR3 totals 15 residues. Per the germline V gene, CDR1 is SGHNT and CDR2 is YYREEE (reference sequence). The J segment lost 0 bases and the V segment lost 1 base, leaving 1 base of the junction unmatched. Using its own MiXCR run on the 5' RACE reads, TCRdb lists one record per CDR3 protein. The sample lists about 60,000 distinct CDR3 sequences, 15% to 20% seen once, with around 4.5% in the top ten. The table lists this clonotype with a few counts. The V and J genes are TRBV5-4 and TRBJ2-5, with 9 bases aligning to TRBD2. The source of this sequence is a human donor in good health. CDR3 in DNA: TGTGCCAGCAGCTTGACTAGCGGGTACCAAGAGACCCAGTACTTC. Protein product: CASSLTSGYQETQYF.